The clone carrying this T cell receptor (beta chain) was seen more than once but under ten times. Antigen: not known. The CDR3 is made up of 13 amino acids. The V end was cut by 7 bases, the J end by 0 bases, with 6 bases between. The germline gives CDR1 MNHEY, CDR2 SMNVEV (reference sequence). These data belong to a study of cytomegalovirus exposure and HLA in healthy donors. Study-level points and caveats: Reports credit the classifier with highly specific, highly sensitive diagnosis of cytomegalovirus status. What was likely a sequencing artifact was a cluster of highly shared sequence variants. Productive status was seen about 87% or about 30% of the time for most TCR beta V segments in an earlier analysis.

The PCR employed 60 Vbeta primers together with 13 Jbeta primers. Repertoires were generated with immunoSEQ multiplex PCR, while TCRdb's copy carries only in-frame clones and drops some. Here the sample spans approximately 150,000 clones, 65% to 80% being singletons. Those who donated were healthy bone marrow donors. The chain employs TRBV27 and TRBJ1-4; D remains unclear. This TCR was recovered from a woman aged 25 to 39 in good health and CMV-seronegative. Sequenced material: PBMCs. Here the CDR3 DNA reads TGTGCCAGCAAACATACAACTAATGAAAAACTGTTTTTT. Translated, it gives CASKHTTNEKLFF.